One and the same sample provided the 8 T cell receptor beta chains below, sequenced in a study of cytomegalovirus exposure and HLA in healthy donors. This PCR relied on a set of 60 Vbeta primers and 13 Jbeta primers. Sequenced by immunoSEQ multiplex PCR; TCRdb stores in-frame clones only, minus some. The data hold some 150,000 clones, with around 74% observed a single time. The sequenced sample was PBMCs. The receptors shown here come from a man in his fifties or sixties in good health and CMV-seropositive.

This clone was observed a handful of times. This chain links TRBV20-1 with TRBJ1-5; 7 bases fit TRBD1. The CDR3 is 11 amino acids. Trimming at V came to 3 bases and at J to 16 bases, leaving 9 bases not matched to a gene. CDR1 and CDR2 (germline): DFQATT, SNEGSKA (reference sequence). Here the CDR3 reads CSARYRDRIHF. The CDR3 DNA sequence: TGCAGTGCTAGGTACCGGGACAGAATACATTTT.

The chain links TRBV2 to TRBJ2-7, with TRBD2 as a possible D gene (7 bases). Germline V gives CDR1 SNHLY, CDR2 FYNNEI. Trimming pared 7 bases from V and 4 bases from J, leaving 14 bases between. The CDR3 is 13 residues long. CDR3 sequence: CASKAGARYEQYF. In DNA form, the CDR3 reads TGTGCCAGCAAGGCGGGGGCACGATACGAGCAGTACTTC.

This rearrangement joins TRBV7-8 to TRBJ1-5; 7 nucleotides align to TRBD1. The CDR3 loop spans 15 amino acids. V trimming: 5 bases; J trimming: 6 bases; junction bases outside the gene matches: 10. Germline V gene sequence: CDR1 SGHVS, CDR2 FQNEAQ. Here the CDR3 reads CASSPLTGIGQPQHF. CDR3 DNA sequence: TGTGCCAGCAGCCCTCTGACAGGGATTGGTCAGCCCCAGCATTTT.

The chain joins TRBV6-6 to TRBJ2-7, with TRBD1 matching over 7 bases. V lost 9 bases and J lost 0; bases outside the gene matches: 8. Germline assignment: CDR1 MNHNY and CDR2 SVGAGI (reference sequence). There are 14 residues in the CDR3. As DNA, the CDR3 is TGTGCCAGTTCCGGGACAGAGAGCTCCTACGAGCAGTACTTC. Encoded protein: CASSGTESSYEQYF.

This rearrangement joins TRBV11-2 to TRBJ2-4, with TRBD2 matching over 7 bases. The germline CDR1 and CDR2 sequences are SGHAT and FQNNGV. The CDR3 is made up of 14 amino acids. V gave up 2 bases and J gave up 9 bases; unmatched junction bases: 7. CDR3 residues: CASSLFREGSIQYF. CDR3 nucleotide sequence: TGTGCCAGCAGCTTATTTAGGGAGGGGAGCATTCAGTACTTC.

The rearrangement joins TRBV11-2 to TRBJ1-1; D is undetermined. The CDR3 extends over 13 amino acids. Germline CDR1 SGHAT, CDR2 FQNNGV. V was trimmed by 0 bases and J by 5 bases, leaving 7 bases between them. This CDR3 reads CASSLERLTEAFF. CDR3 bases: TGTGCCAGCAGCTTAGAGAGGTTAACTGAAGCTTTCTTT.

The rearrangement uses TRBV27 and TRBJ2-1, with 12 bases lining up with TRBD2. The germline V gene encodes CDR1 MNHEY and CDR2 SMNVEV (reference sequence). The CDR3 extends over 15 amino acids. Losses at the gene ends were 5 bases for V and 12 bases for J; bases not matched to a gene: 11. CDR3 in DNA: TGTGCCAGCAGTCCGCGACTAGCGGGAGAGGCGGGGCAGTTCTTC. It codes for CASSPRLAGEAGQFF.

This clone appeared a single time. V is TRBV5-1 and J is TRBJ2-2, with 12 positions matching TRBD2. The V gene's germline CDR1 is SGHRS and CDR2 YFSETQ. The CDR3 runs to 15 residues. The V and J ends lost 5 bases and 7 bases, in that order; junction bases with no gene match: 6. CDR3 coding DNA: TGCGCCAGCAGGGAAGGACTAGCGGGAAACGGGGAGCTGTTTTTT. Translated: CASREGLAGNGELFF.